This T cell receptor (beta chain) was captured in a study of blood T cell repertoires in COVID-19 (dated by TCRdb to 2020 to 2021). With respect to the entire study: Samples covering the acute and convalescent phases of COVID-19 were provided by collaborators in the United States, Italy and Spain. The material from the prospective study consisted of cDNA or gDNA derived from T cells, B-cell-depleted T cells, or PBMCs. The repertoires were made available in a free public database intended to serve as a resource for research on the immune response to SARS-CoV-2. HLA class I and class II types, where available, came from metadata supplied by the sample provider rather than from assay-based typing. Samples came from the ongoing ImmuneRACE study (first 160 participants) plus 1,254 subjects from 6 global collaborators. Sample metadata almost always included a de-identified subject ID, COVID-19 status, age in years and sex. Subjects who had been exposed to COVID-19, were actively infected with it, or had recovered from it provided the deeply sampled blood TCRbeta repertoires that made up the dataset. General conclusions and limits of the study: The quantity of clinical and demographic metadata differed by source and by participant and was supplied without curation.

About this clone itself: The antigen it binds to is not known. Base quality data are lacking; no much larger clone is found one base away.

The immunoSEQ Assay, a bias-controlled multiplex PCR, was used to amplify TCRbeta CDR3 regions from genomic DNA. Processing in the source paper ran as follows. The number of nucleated cells in each sample was estimated from the amplification of reference gene primers within the assay. Sequence reads were collapsed and filtered to measure the absolute abundance of every unique TCRbeta CDR3 rearrangement. For each sample, productive Simpson clonality was calculated by taking the square root of Simpson's diversity index across productive rearrangements. Held by TCRdb, this immuneACCESS table contains in-frame sequences only and omits some clones. Under half of the omission traces to an unresolved V gene where checked; the cause of the rest is unknown. V and J calls and clone size follow that table, whereas D and trimming were derived from the DNA. For this sample there are around 270,000 clones; approximately 90% appear just once. The biggest ten clones account for roughly 4% of the sample.

Samples from volunteer blood donors who had recovered from COVID-19 were contributed by a second Seattle source. Collaborating institutions collected whole blood in K2EDTA tubes following their own protocols. Collaborator samples were shipped for TCRbeta analysis as frozen whole blood, isolated PBMCs, or DNA extracted from either sample type. Sequenced: peripheral blood. This receptor was obtained from a man between 60 and 75 years old who had recovered from COVID-19.

DNA sequence: TGTGCCAGCAGCTTTACCAGGGCGGCGGACACTGAAGCTTTCTTT. It translates to CASSFTRAADTEAFF. The V and J segments used are TRBV2 and TRBJ1-1; matching of 5 bases hints at TRBD1 as the D gene. Deletion took 6 bases off V and 3 bases off J, with a span of 17 bases between the germline ends. The CDR3 contains 15 residues, cysteine and phenylalanine counted. Only CDR3 DNA is held: 45 bases, read in frame from base 1. The germline V gene supplies CDR1 SNHLY and CDR2 FYNNEI.